Sequencing of this T cell receptor (beta chain) was carried out in a study of blood T cell repertoires in COVID-19. Across the whole study: The study drew acute and convalescent COVID-19 samples from the United States, Italy and Spain.

In the study's own analysis: By means of reference gene primer amplification, nucleated cell counts were estimated. Data came from immunoSEQ multiplex PCR; TCRdb stores just in-frame clones and leaves some out. V and J calls and clone size are given by that table; D and trimming were obtained from the DNA. The data hold about 33,000 clones, with about nine tenths observed a single time. Germline trimming cut 0 bases from V and 4 bases from J; bases unmatched to any gene: 8. The CDR3 loop spans 16 amino acids. Germline V gene data show CDR1 as SGHRS and CDR2 as YFSETQ. This clonotype originated in a man in his 60s with acute or convalescent COVID-19. The specimen sequenced was peripheral blood. V gene TRBV5-1 combines with J gene TRBJ1-2; 8 bases match TRBD1. Here the CDR3 DNA reads TGCGCCAGCAGCTTGGTAGGGACAGGATTTGGCTATGGCTACACCTTC. The encoded protein is CASSLVGTGFGYGYTF.